One T cell receptor beta chain is described in this entry. This clonotype is classified as large (0.1 to 1%). Its antigen is not yet known. It has no much larger one-base neighbor in the sample; base qualities were not kept. The time point label, read with the paper, signifies: after infection, following antibiotic treatment. MAIT cells were defined as Valpha7.2+ CD161+ T cells and identified and sorted by flow cytometry. Over time, circulating MAIT cell TCRbeta repertoires were profiled in five to seven volunteers who came down with enteric fever following controlled oral challenge with live Salmonella Paratyphi A. Every diagnosed volunteer provided MAIT cell samples at three timepoints: pre-infection, mid-infection and post-infection. Enteric fever was diagnosed as Paratyphi A bacteremia and/or persistent fever above 38 °C lasting more than 12 hours. Challenged volunteers were diagnosed with infection sometime between day 4 and day 7 after challenge. For RNA extraction, between roughly 4,500 and 11,000 MAIT cells per sample were sorted directly into RNAqueous-Micro lysis buffer. Lymphoprep gradient centrifugation was used to isolate peripheral blood mononuclear cells from blood samples and leukocyte cones. A BD FACSAria Fusion or BD FACSAria III sorter was used for cell sorting.

The germline V gene (reference sequence) supplies CDR1 LNHNV and CDR2 YYDKDF. The CDR3 spans 15 residues, from the cysteine through the phenylalanine. The read is trimmed to its CDR3 DNA, 45 bases read in frame from base 1. V is reduced by 5 bases and J by 0 bases, leaving a spacing of 10 bases between them. This sample was taken from a study of MAIT cells during Salmonella Paratyphi A infection (dated by TCRdb to about 2017). About the investigation overall: A single dose of 1-5x10^3 CFU of S. Paratyphi A strain NVGH308 was swallowed by adult volunteers aged 18 to 60. Diagnosed volunteers received ciprofloxacin 500 mg twice daily for 14 days starting at diagnosis.

Receptors were amplified or captured by 5' RACE. TCRbeta was amplified by two rounds of PCR with Phusion High-Fidelity polymerase, and sample-specific barcodes were added in the primers. TCRbeta libraries were made through template-switch cDNA synthesis using SMARTScribe reverse transcriptase and a TRBC-specific primer. The barcoded samples were pooled and then prepared using the NEBNext Ultra DNA Library Prep Kit for Illumina. The libraries were sequenced on an Illumina MiSeq using the MiSeq reagent kit v2, 300 cycles. In the source study's methods: Reads were demultiplexed by barcode with Jemultiplexer and were aligned with MiTCR using default parameters. VDJtools filtered out non-functional sequences; clonotypes were defined by amino acid sequence, with frequencies based on assigned sequence reads. Clonal space homeostasis binned clonotypes by frequency as over-represented (0.05-1), large, medium and small. TCRdb handled the public reads itself, with Q25 trimming in fastp and clone calling in MiXCR, and kept productive beta chains. One record per CDR3 amino acid sequence lists the most common genes and DNA. TCRdb's processing, not the authors', yielded these V and J calls. A total of hundreds of distinct CDR3 sequences appear in this sample, around two fifths of them only once. 60% to 65% of the sample is in the top ten clones.

Overall results and qualifications from the work: Compared with healthy controls, diagnosed volunteers had more expansion or contraction among the top five MAIT clonotypes (around 0.5 versus 0.13), a finding that suggests the repertoire is reshaped by infection. MAIT TRBV usage was found to be oligoclonal, with TRBV20 and TRBV6 favoured, and appeared to be unchanged by infection. The space taken up by over-represented MAIT clonotypes dropped significantly from baseline to mid-infection (about 0.15 to 0.10), while post-infection showed no significant difference. Although the availability of volunteer samples limited sample sizes, the sizes were judged adequate for detecting differences between groups.

The material sequenced was MAIT cells from blood, taken at the last sampling point of the challenge study. This TCR derives from a person aged 18 to 75 who was deliberately infected with Salmonella Paratyphi A in a paratyphoid fever challenge study. The chain is encoded by TRBV15 joined to TRBJ2-2; the D region may be TRBD1 or TRBD2, each matching 5 bases equally. The DNA reads TGTGCCACCAGCGACGGGACGACGAACACCGGGGAGCTGTTTTTT. Translated, this is CATSDGTTNTGELFF.